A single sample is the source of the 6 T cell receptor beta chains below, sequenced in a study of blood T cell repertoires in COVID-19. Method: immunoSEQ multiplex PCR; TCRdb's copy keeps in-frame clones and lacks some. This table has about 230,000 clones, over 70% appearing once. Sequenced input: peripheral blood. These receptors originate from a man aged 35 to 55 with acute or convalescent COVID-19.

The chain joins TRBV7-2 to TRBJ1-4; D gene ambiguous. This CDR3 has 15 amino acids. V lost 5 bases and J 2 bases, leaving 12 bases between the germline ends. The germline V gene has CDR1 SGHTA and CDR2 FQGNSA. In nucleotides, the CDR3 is TGTGCCAGCAGCCCTCGGGGTGGCACTAATGAAAAACTGTTTTTT. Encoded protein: CASSPRGGTNEKLFF.

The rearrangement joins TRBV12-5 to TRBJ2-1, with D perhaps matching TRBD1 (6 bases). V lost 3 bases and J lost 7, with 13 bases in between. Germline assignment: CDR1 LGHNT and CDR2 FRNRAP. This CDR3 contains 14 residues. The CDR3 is CASGLQGPQNEQFF. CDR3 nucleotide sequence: TGTGCTAGTGGTTTACAGGGCCCTCAGAATGAGCAGTTCTTC.

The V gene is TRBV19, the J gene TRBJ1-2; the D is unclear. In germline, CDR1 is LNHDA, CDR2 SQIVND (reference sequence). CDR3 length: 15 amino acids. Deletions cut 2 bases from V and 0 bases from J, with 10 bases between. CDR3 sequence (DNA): TGTGCCAGTAGTATAACCCGGTCGGCTAACTATGGCTACACCTTC. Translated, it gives CASSITRSANYGYTF.

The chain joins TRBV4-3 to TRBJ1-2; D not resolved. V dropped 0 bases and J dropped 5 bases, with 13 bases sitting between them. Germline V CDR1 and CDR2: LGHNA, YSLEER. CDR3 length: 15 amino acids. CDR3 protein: CASSQDYGGSYGYTF. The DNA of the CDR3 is TGCGCCAGCAGCCAAGATTACGGCGGCTCATATGGCTACACCTTC.

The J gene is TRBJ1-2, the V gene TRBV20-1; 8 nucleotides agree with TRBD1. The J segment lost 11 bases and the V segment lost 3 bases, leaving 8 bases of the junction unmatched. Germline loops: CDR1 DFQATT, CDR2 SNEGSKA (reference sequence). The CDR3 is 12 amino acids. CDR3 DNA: TGCAGTGCTAGTATCCAGGGGGCCAGGTACACCTTC. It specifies CSASIQGARYTF.

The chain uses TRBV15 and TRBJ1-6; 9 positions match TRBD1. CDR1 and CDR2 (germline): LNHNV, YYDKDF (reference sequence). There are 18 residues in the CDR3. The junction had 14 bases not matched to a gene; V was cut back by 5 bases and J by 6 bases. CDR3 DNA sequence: TGTGCCACCAGCCTTGCGAAAGGGACAGGGAGGGGTAATTCACCCCTCCACTTT. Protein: CATSLAKGTGRGNSPLHF.